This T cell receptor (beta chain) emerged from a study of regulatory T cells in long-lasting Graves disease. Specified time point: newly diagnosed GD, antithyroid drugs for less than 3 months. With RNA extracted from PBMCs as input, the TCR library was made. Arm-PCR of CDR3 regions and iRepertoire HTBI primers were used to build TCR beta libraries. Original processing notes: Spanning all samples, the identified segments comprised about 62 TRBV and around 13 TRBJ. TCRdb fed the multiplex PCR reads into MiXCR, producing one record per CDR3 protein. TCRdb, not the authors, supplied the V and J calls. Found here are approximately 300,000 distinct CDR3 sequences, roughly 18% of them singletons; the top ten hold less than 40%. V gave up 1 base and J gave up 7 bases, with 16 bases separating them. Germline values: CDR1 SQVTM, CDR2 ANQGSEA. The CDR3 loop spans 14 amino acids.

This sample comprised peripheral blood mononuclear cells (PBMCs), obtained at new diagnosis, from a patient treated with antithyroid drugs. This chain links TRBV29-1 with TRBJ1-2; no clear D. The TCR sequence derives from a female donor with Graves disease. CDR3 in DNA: TGCAGCGTTGAAGCACAAGGGCGAACGGGTGGCTACACCTTC. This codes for CSVEAQGRTGGYTF.